This TCR beta chain was captured in a study of T cells after yellow fever vaccination. Germline loops: CDR1 DFQATT, CDR2 SNEGSKA (reference sequence). The V and J ends lost 4 bases and 1 base, in that order; junction bases with no gene match: 5. The CDR3 consists of 15 residues. MiXCR, run by TCRdb on the 5' RACE reads, gives a single entry per CDR3 protein. The sample records some 500,000 distinct CDR3 sequences, roughly 14% being singletons. This material consisted of PBMCs, taken on the day of the yellow fever booster vaccination. The TCR was taken from a man under 40 who received the YFV17D yellow fever vaccine. This chain connects TRBV20-1 to TRBJ2-3, with TRBD2 matching over 10 bases. CDR3 DNA: TGCAGTGCTACCTTACTAGCGGGGCGCACAGATACGCAGTATTTT. The encoded protein is CSATLLAGRTDTQYF.